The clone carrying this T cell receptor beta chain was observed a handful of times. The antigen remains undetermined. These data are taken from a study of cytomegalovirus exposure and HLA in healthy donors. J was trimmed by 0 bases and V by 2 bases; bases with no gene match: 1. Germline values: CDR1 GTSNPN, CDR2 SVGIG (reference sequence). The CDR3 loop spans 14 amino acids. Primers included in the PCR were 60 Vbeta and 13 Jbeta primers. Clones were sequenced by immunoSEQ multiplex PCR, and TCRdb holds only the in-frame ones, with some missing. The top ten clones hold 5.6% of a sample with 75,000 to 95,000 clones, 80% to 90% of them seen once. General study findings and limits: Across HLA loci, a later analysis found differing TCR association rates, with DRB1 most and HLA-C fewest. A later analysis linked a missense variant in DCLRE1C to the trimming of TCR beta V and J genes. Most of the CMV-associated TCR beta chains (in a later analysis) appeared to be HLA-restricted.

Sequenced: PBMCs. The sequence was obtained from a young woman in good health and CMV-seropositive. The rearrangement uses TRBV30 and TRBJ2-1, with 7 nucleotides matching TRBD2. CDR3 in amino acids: CAWSWTSSYNEQFF. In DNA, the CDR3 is TGTGCCTGGAGTTGGACTAGCTCCTACAATGAGCAGTTCTTC.